The 27 T cell receptor beta chains in this list originate from one sample, sequenced in a study of Tregs in tolerant kidney transplant recipients. Profiling relied on immunoSEQ multiplex PCR, and the TCRdb table lists in-frame clones only, not all of them. The sample has 85,000 to 100,000 clones, approximately 93% seen once. The specimen was CD4+ T cells from blood, collected before the transplant. The receptor source for this set is a human donor who received a combined kidney and bone marrow transplant.

V usage is TRBV6-5 and J usage is TRBJ2-1; D call uncertain. The CDR3 has 14 amino acids. The V end was cut by 2 bases, the J end by 2 bases, with 7 bases between. Germline-derived CDR1 and CDR2 are MNHEY and SVGAGI. The chain's CDR3 is CASSYRGPYNEQFF. CDR3 in DNA: TGTGCCAGCAGTTACAGAGGTCCCTACAATGAGCAGTTCTTC.

V usage is TRBV6-5 and J usage is TRBJ1-1; D is possibly TRBD1 (5 bases). CDR3 length: 14 amino acids. Between the trimmed V and J ends, which lost 0 bases and 6 bases, there was a span of 11 bases. Per the germline V gene, CDR1 is MNHEY and CDR2 is SVGAGI. CDR3 DNA: TGTGCCAGCAGTTACTCAGGGGAAGGCGCTGAAGCTTTCTTT. Residues: CASSYSGEGAEAFF.

This chain uses TRBV11-2 with TRBJ2-5; D is unclear. The V end lost 4 bases, the J end lost 13 bases, and 10 bases lay between the germline ends. CDR3 length: 10 amino acids. Per germline, CDR1 SGHAT and CDR2 FQNNGV. The CDR3 DNA is TGTGCCAGCAGCTCGCTAGTATTGTACTTC. Its translation is CASSSLVLYF.

The CDR3 DNA reads TGTGCCAGCAGCCAAGGCCCCCCCGGGAGCGGATACGAGCAGTACTTC. This codes for CASSQGPPGSGYEQYF. The chain uses TRBV14 and TRBJ2-7; maybe TRBD2 (6 bases). There are 16 residues in the CDR3. Germline V CDR1 and CDR2: SGHDN, FVKESK. V lost 1 base to trimming and J lost 4 bases, with 17 bases between them.

This clone was picked up one time. The V call is TRBV6-5, the J call TRBJ2-1, with 9 bases fitting TRBD2. The germline V gene has CDR1 MNHEY and CDR2 SVGAGI. The CDR3 runs to 14 residues. The V segment lost 7 bases and the J segment 9 bases; nucleotides outside the gene matches: 10. The CDR3 coding sequence is TGTGCCAGCAACTATGCGGGAGGGCCGGGTGAGCAGTTCTTC. The encoded protein is CASNYAGGPGEQFF.

The sample holds one count of this clone. At one boundary the junction diverges from the germline segment, which might be a read error. Distinct nucleotide sequences in the sample also encode this CDR3. The J gene is TRBJ1-6, the V gene TRBV6-5; D gene ambiguous. The length of the CDR3 is 13 residues. Germline V gives CDR1 MNHEY, CDR2 SVGAGI. CDR3 in amino acids: CASMSSYNSPLHF. CDR3 nucleotides: TGTGCCAGCATGAGCTCCTATAATTCCCCCCTCCACTTT.

The chain joins TRBV5-4 to TRBJ1-1; 7 nucleotides agree with TRBD1. This CDR3 is built from 15 residues. V was pared by 4 bases and J by 1 base, with 7 bases of the junction left unmatched. CDR1 SGHNT and CDR2 YYREEE come from the germline V gene (reference sequence). Written as DNA, the CDR3 is TGTGCCAGCAGCCCAACCTGGACAGGGAACACTGAAGCTTTCTTT. Residues: CASSPTWTGNTEAFF.

This chain uses TRBV6-5 with TRBJ2-2; TRBD1 is a possible D gene (6 bases). The CDR3 loop spans 13 amino acids. CDR1 is MNHEY and CDR2 is SVGAGI in the germline V gene. The ends were cut back, 10 bases at V and 8 bases at J, with 17 bases in the middle. CDR3 coding DNA: TGTGCCATTAAGTTAGGGGGAACAGGGGAGCTGTTTTTT. Translated: CAIKLGGTGELFF.

The chain couples TRBV7-2 to TRBJ2-7; D may be TRBD2 (6 bases). V shed 1 base and J shed 0 bases, with 13 bases lying between them. The germline V gene has CDR1 SGHTA and CDR2 FQGNSA. The CDR3 length is 16 residues. In DNA, the CDR3 is TGTGCCAGCAGCTTAGTTCGTAGCGGAAGCTCCTACGAGCAGTACTTC. This codes for CASSLVRSGSSYEQYF.

The V call is TRBV4-3, the J call TRBJ1-2, with D hard to call. Germline assignment: CDR1 LGHNA and CDR2 YSLEER. Trimming removed 0 bases at V and 2 bases at J, with 10 bases between. The CDR3 covers 15 residues. The CDR3: CASSQEPRGNYGYTF. CDR3 nucleotide sequence: TGCGCCAGCAGCCAAGAGCCCCGGGGAAACTATGGCTACACCTTC.

The chain links TRBV5-8 to TRBJ1-2; D remains ambiguous. Germline V CDR1 and CDR2: SGHTS, YDEGEE. The V gene lost 0 bases and the J gene lost 4 bases, with 4 bases spanning the gap. The CDR3 consists of 12 residues. The CDR3 region has the DNA TGTGCCAGCAGCTTGGCAGTCTATGGCTACACCTTC. This encodes CASSLAVYGYTF.

This clone was picked up one time. This sequence joins TRBV5-4 and TRBJ2-7, with 8 nucleotides matching TRBD1. V was pared by 4 bases and J by 4 bases, with 7 bases of the junction left unmatched. Per the germline V gene, CDR1 is SGHNT and CDR2 is YYREEE (reference sequence). This CDR3 is 14 amino acids long. This CDR3 is CASSPDRAKYEQYF. The CDR3, as DNA: TGTGCCAGCAGCCCGGACAGGGCAAAGTACGAGCAGTACTTC.

On this clone: Compared with germline, one end of the junction differs, possibly owing to a read error. In the same sample, other DNA sequences code for this CDR3. The genes are TRBV28 and TRBJ1-6, with D perhaps matching TRBD1 (6 bases). Germline V gene lookup returns CDR1 MDHEN and CDR2 SYDVKM. This CDR3 is 13 amino acids long. The CDR3 sequence is CASSPPGDSPLHF. In nucleotides, the CDR3 is TGTGCCAGCAGTCCTCCAGGGGATTCCCCCCTCCACTTT.

The rearrangement links TRBV6-4 to TRBJ2-1; perhaps TRBD2 as D (6 bases). Germline CDR1 MRHNA, CDR2 SNTAGT. V was shortened by 2 bases and J by 8 bases, with 19 bases between the two germline ends. CDR3 length: 16 residues. The CDR3 DNA reads as TGTGCCAGCAGTGACATCGCGGGTCGGGGGTGGTATGAGCAGTTCTTC. Residues: CASSDIAGRGWYEQFF.

Regarding this clone: Relative to the germline gene, one junction end is altered; a read error may explain this. The V gene is TRBV13, the J gene TRBJ1-1; D gene uncertain. CDR3 length: 12 amino acids. Germline V gene sequence: CDR1 PRHDT, CDR2 FYEKMQ (reference sequence). CDR3: CASSLGPVRVVF. As DNA, the CDR3 is TGTGCCAGCAGCTTAGGCCCGGTGAGAGTTGTATTT.

The chain employs TRBV7-6 and TRBJ2-2; 9 bases match TRBD1. Germline V gene data show CDR1 as SGHVS and CDR2 as FNYEAQ. The CDR3 loop spans 18 amino acids. The V segment lost 1 base and the J segment 4 bases; nucleotides outside the gene matches: 10. CDR3 sequence reads: CASSLGGPGQGSTGELFF. The CDR3 bases are TGTGCCAGCAGCTTAGGTGGTCCGGGACAGGGTTCCACCGGGGAGCTGTTTTTT.

The CDR3 is CASSELGPRATEQYF. The CDR3 DNA follows: TGTGCCAGCAGTGAATTGGGGCCTCGGGCCACCGAGCAGTACTTC. V and J are TRBV25-1 and TRBJ2-5; tentatively, D is TRBD1 (5 bases). The J call may be mistaken, given a closer DNA end match to TRBJ2-7. CDR3 length: 15 residues. CDR1 is MGHDK, CDR2 SYGVNS, per germline.

The chain joins TRBV7-3 to TRBJ1-1, with D perhaps TRBD1 (5 bases). CDR1 is SGHTA and CDR2 is FQGTGA in the germline V gene. Trimming took off 2 bases at V and 5 bases at J, with 18 bases between the two ends. The CDR3 totals 16 residues. The CDR3 DNA reads as TGTGCCAGCAGCTTAGGCAGGGTTGGGAAATGGACTGAAGCTTTCTTT. Its protein is CASSLGRVGKWTEAFF.

V gene TRBV14 combines with J gene TRBJ2-3; tentative D call: TRBD2 (6 bases). Germline V gives CDR1 SGHDN, CDR2 FVKESK. This CDR3 comprises 17 residues. Trimming stripped 1 base from V and 7 bases from J, with 21 bases between. CDR3 loop: CASSQVWLPGSRNTQYF. For the CDR3, the DNA is TGTGCCAGCAGCCAAGTATGGCTTCCCGGGAGTAGGAATACGCAGTATTTT.

This clone was seen only once. The chain couples TRBV5-1 to TRBJ2-2, with 9 bases fitting TRBD1. CDR1 is SGHRS, CDR2 YFSETQ, per germline. V shed 0 bases, J shed 6 bases, and the junction held 9 bases outside the gene matches. This CDR3 comprises 17 residues. The CDR3 spells CASSLAGTGNGPGELFF. CDR3 nucleotides: TGCGCCAGCAGCTTGGCCGGGACAGGGAATGGACCCGGGGAGCTGTTTTTT.

This chain joins TRBV2 and TRBJ2-2; unclear D gene. Germline CDR1 and CDR2: SNHLY and FYNNEI. Trimming stripped 7 bases from V and 0 bases from J, with 9 bases between. The CDR3 is 14 residues long. CDR3 in amino acids: CASKRLANTGELFF. CDR3 DNA: TGTGCCAGCAAGAGGCTCGCGAACACCGGGGAGCTGTTTTTT.

This sequence joins TRBV21-1 and TRBJ2-7; the D call TRBD1 from the table was never checked on the DNA. TRBV21-1 counts as a pseudogene. CDR3 length equals 16 residues. CDR3 in amino acids: CASSKGARGGPYEQYF. The CDR3 DNA sequence: TGTGCCAGCAGCAAAGGGGCTAGGGGCGGCCCCTACGAGCAGTACTTC.

This clone was found a few times. V is TRBV18 and J is TRBJ1-3, with 7 bases identical to TRBD1. The CDR3 length is 16 residues. V gave up 4 bases and J gave up 0 bases; unmatched junction bases: 6. Germline CDR1 reads KGHSH; CDR2 reads LQKENI. The CDR3: CASSLRQGRSGNTIYF. CDR3 sequence (DNA): TGTGCCAGCTCACTCCGACAGGGCCGCTCTGGAAACACCATATATTTT.

J is TRBJ2-2 and V is TRBV18; 7 bases line up with TRBD1. CDR3 length: 16 residues. Germline CDR1 and CDR2: KGHSH and LQKENI. Unmatched junction bases numbered 6, after V lost 1 base and J lost 4 bases. This CDR3 reads CASSPRQGMSTGELFF. In DNA form, the CDR3 reads TGTGCCAGCTCACCACGACAGGGAATGAGCACCGGGGAGCTGTTTTTT. The full variable domain, with the rest looked up from reference TRBV18 and TRBJ2-2, is NAGVMQNPRHLVRRRGQEARLRCSPMKGHSHVYWYRQLPEEGLKFMVYLQKENIIDESGMPKERFSAEFPKEGPSILRIQQVVRGDSAAYFCASSPRQGMSTGELFFGEGSRLTVL.

The rearrangement joins TRBV2 to TRBJ2-5; 11 nucleotides match TRBD2. The CDR3 loop spans 14 amino acids. J was trimmed by 1 base and V by 10 bases; bases with no gene match: 5. Germline assignment: CDR1 SNHLY and CDR2 FYNNEI. The CDR3 nucleotides read TGTGCCATCACTAGCGGGGGACTCCAAGAGACCCAGTACTTC. It specifies CAITSGGLQETQYF.

The V and J genes are TRBV6-5 and TRBJ1-2, with TRBD1 as a possible D gene (5 bases). The length of the CDR3 is 15 residues. CDR1 is MNHEY and CDR2 is SVGAGI in the germline V gene. V was shortened by 6 bases and J by 5 bases, with 19 bases between the two germline ends. The CDR3 DNA sequence: TGTGCCAGCAGCCGACAGACAAGTTTTGGATATGGCTACACCTTC. As protein: CASSRQTSFGYGYTF.

V gene TRBV5-1 combines with J gene TRBJ2-1; 10 nucleotides line up with TRBD2. Germline assignment: CDR1 SGHRS and CDR2 YFSETQ. The CDR3 sequence is 15 residues long. V was clipped by 2 bases and J by 5 bases; unmatched bases: 4. The CDR3 loop is CASSFRSGRNNEQFF. In DNA form, the CDR3 reads TGCGCCAGCAGCTTCCGTAGCGGGAGGAACAATGAGCAGTTCTTC.